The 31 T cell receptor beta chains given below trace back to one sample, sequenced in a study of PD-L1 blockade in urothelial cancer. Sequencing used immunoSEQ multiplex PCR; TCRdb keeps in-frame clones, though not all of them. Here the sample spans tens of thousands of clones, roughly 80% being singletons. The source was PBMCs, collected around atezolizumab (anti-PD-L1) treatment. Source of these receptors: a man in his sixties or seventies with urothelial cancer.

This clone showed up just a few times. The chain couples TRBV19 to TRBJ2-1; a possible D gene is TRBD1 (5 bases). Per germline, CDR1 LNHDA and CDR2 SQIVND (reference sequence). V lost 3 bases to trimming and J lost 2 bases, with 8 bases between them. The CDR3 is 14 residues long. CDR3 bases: TGTGCCAGTAGTATTCAGGACACCTACAATGAGCAGTTCTTC. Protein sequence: CASSIQDTYNEQFF. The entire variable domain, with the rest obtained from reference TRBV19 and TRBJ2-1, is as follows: DGGITQSPKYLFRKEGQNVTLSCEQNLNHDAMYWYRQDPGQGLRLIYYSQIVNDFQKGDIAEGYSVSREKKESFPLTVTSAQKNPTAFYLCASSIQDTYNEQFFGPGTRLTVL.

The CDR3 spells CASSPEGGFESYEQYF. The CDR3 DNA sequence: TGTGCCAGCAGCCCGGAGGGGGGGTTCGAGTCCTACGAGCAGTACTTC. The chain carries TRBV9 and TRBJ2-7, with D possibly matching TRBD2 (7 bases). Germline CDR1 and CDR2: SGDLS and YYNGEE. Trimming shortened V by 4 bases and J by 1 base, and 18 bases separated the two germline ends. CDR3 length: 16 residues. Based on the CDR3 plus reference TRBV9 and TRBJ2-7, the full variable domain is DSGVTQTPKHLITATGQRVTLRCSPRSGDLSVYWYQQSLDQGLQFLIQYYNGEERAKGNILERFSAQQFPDLHSELNLSSLELGDSALYFCASSPEGGFESYEQYFGPGTRLTVT.

As DNA, the CDR3 is TGTGCCAGCAGCCTGGACATCTCTGGAAACACCATATATTTT. Translated: CASSLDISGNTIYF. This rearrangement joins TRBV7-2 to TRBJ1-3, with a possible D match to TRBD1 (5 bases). Germline CDR1 and CDR2: SGHTA and FQGNSA. CDR3 size: 14 residues. V was pared by 5 bases and J by 0 bases, with 8 bases between.

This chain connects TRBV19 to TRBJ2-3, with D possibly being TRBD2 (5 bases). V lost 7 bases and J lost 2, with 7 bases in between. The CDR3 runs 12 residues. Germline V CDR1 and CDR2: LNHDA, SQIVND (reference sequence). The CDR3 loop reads CASIDYTDTQYF. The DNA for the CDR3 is TGTGCCAGTATAGACTACACAGATACGCAGTATTTT.

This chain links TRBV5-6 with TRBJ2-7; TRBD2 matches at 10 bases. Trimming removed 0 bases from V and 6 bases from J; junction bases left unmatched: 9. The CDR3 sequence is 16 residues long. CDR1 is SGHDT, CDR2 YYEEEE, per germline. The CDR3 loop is CASSLEGSGRAPEQYF. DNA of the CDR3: TGTGCCAGCAGCTTGGAGGGGAGCGGGAGGGCCCCCGAGCAGTACTTC. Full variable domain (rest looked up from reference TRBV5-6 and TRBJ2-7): DAGVTQSPTHLIKTRGQQVTLRCSPKSGHDTVSWYQQALGQGPQFIFQYYEEEERQRGNFPDRFSGHQFPNYSSELNVNALLLGDSALYLCASSLEGSGRAPEQYFGPGTRLTVT.

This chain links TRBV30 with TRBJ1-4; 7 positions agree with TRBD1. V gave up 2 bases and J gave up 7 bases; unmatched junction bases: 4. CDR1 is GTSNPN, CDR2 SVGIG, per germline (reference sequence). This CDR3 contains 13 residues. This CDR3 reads CAWSRQGGEKLFF. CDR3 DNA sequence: TGTGCCTGGAGTAGACAGGGTGGTGAAAAACTGTTTTTT.

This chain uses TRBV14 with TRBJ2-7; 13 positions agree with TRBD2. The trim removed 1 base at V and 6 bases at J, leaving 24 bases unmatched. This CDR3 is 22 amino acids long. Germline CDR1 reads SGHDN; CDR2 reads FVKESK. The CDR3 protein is CASSQAREVTTSGRIIRFEQYF. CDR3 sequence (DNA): TGTGCCAGCAGCCAAGCCAGGGAAGTCACGACTAGCGGGAGGATAATACGATTCGAGCAGTACTTC. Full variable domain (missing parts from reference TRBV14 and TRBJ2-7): EAGVTQFPSHSVIEKGQTVTLRCDPISGHDNLYWYRRVMGKEIKFLLHFVKESKQDESGMPNNRFLAERTGGTYSTLKVQPAELEDSGVYFCASSQAREVTTSGRIIRFEQYFGPGTRLTVT.

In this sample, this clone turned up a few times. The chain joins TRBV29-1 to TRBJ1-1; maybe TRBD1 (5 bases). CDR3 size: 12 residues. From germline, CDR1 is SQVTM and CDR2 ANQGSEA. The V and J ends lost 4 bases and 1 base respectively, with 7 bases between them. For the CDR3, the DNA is TGCAGCGTTGTCACAGGGAACACTGAAGCTTTCTTT. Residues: CSVVTGNTEAFF.

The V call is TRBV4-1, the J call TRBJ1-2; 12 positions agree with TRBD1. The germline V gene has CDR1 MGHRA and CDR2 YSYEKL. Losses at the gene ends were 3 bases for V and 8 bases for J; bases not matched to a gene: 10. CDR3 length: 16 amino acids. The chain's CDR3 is CASSHARDRGLYGYTF. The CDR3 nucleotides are TGCGCCAGCAGCCACGCACGGGACAGGGGGCTCTACGGCTACACCTTC.

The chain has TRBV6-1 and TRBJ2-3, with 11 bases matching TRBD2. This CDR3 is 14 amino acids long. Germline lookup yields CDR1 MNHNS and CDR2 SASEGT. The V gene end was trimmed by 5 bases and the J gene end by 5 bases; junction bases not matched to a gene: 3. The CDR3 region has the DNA TGTGCCAGCAGTTTAGCGGGAGGGGGAGATACGCAGTATTTT. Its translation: CASSLAGGGDTQYF.

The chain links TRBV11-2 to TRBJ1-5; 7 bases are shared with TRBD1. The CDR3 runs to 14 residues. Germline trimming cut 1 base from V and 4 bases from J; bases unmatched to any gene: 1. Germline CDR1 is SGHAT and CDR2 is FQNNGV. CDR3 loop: CASSLGQGNQPQHF. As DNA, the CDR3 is TGTGCCAGCAGCTTAGGACAGGGAAATCAGCCCCAGCATTTT.

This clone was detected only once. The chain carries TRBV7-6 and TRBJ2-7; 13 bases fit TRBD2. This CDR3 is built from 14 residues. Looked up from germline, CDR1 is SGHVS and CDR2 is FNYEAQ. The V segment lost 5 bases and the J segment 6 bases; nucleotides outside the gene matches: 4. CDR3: CASSRTSGSGEQYF. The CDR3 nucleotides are TGTGCCAGCAGCCGGACTAGCGGGAGTGGCGAGCAGTACTTC.

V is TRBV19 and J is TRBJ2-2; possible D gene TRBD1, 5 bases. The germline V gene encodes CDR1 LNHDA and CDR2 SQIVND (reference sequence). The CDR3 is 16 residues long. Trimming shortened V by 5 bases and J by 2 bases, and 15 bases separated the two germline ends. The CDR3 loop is CASSPQGAVNTGELFF. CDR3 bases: TGTGCCAGTAGTCCACAAGGGGCGGTTAACACCGGGGAGCTGTTTTTT.

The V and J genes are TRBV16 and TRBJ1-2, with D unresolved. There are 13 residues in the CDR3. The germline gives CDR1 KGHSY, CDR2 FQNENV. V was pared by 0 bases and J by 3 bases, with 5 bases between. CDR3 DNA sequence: TGTGCCAGCAGCCAATCGCCGGACTATGGCTACACCTTC. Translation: CASSQSPDYGYTF.

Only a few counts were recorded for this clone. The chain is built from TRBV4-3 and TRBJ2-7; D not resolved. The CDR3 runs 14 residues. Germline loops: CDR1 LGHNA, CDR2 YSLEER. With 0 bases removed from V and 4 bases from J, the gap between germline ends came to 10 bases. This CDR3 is CASSQDVVSYEQYF. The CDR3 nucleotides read TGCGCCAGCAGCCAAGATGTCGTTTCGTACGAGCAGTACTTC.

The CDR3: CAISEDSEAFF. CDR3 nucleotides: TGTGCCATCAGTGAAGACAGTGAAGCTTTCTTT. This chain links TRBV10-3 with TRBJ1-1; D possibly corresponds to TRBD1 (5 bases). This CDR3 contains 11 residues. Germline-derived CDR1 and CDR2 are ENHRY and SYGVKD. Trimming shortened V by 3 bases and J by 7 bases, and 6 bases separated the two germline ends.

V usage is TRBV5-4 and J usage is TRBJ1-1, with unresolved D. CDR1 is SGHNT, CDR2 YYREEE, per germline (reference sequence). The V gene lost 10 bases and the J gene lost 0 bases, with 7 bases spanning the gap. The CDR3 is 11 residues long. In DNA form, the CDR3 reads TGTGCCTCGCACATGAACACTGAAGCTTTCTTT. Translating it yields CASHMNTEAFF.

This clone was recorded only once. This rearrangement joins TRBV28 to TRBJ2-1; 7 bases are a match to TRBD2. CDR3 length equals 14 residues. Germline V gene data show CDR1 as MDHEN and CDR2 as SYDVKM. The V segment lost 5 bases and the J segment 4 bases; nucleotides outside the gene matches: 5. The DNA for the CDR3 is TGTGCCAGCAGTAATAGCGGGTTATACAATGAGCAGTTCTTC. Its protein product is CASSNSGLYNEQFF. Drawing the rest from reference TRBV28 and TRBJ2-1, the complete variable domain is DVKVTQSSRYLVKRTGEKVFLECVQDMDHENMFWYRQDPGLGLRLIYFSYDVKMKEKGDIPEGYSVSREKKERFSLILESASTNQTSMYLCASSNSGLYNEQFFGPGTRLTVL.

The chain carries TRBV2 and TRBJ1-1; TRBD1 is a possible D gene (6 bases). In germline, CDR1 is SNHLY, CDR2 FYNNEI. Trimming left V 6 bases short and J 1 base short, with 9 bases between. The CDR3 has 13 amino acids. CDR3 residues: CASRLQGNTEAFF. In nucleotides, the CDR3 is TGTGCCAGCAGGTTACAGGGGAACACTGAAGCTTTCTTT.

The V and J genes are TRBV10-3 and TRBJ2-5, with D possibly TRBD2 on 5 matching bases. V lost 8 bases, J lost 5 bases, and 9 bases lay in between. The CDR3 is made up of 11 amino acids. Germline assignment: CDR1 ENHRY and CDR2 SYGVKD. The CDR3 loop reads CAIGAEETQYF. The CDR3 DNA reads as TGTGCCATCGGAGCGGAGGAGACCCAGTACTTC.

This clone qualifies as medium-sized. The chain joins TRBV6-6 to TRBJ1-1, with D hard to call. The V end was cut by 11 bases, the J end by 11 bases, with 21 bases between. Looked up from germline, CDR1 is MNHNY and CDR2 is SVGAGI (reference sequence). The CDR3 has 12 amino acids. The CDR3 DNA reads TGTGCCTCGGCGGGCACGGTCCTGGGGGCTTTCTTT. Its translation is CASAGTVLGAFF.

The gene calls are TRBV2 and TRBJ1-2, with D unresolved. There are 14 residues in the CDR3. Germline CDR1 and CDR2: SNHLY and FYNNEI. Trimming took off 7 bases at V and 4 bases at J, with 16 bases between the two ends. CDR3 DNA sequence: TGTGCCAGCACGCGGTTGCTCGAGGGCTATGGCTACACCTTC. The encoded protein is CASTRLLEGYGYTF.

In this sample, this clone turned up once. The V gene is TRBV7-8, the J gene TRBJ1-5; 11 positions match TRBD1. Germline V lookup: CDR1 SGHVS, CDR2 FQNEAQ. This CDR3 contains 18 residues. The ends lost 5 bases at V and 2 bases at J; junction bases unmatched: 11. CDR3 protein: CASSPSGGQGAGNQPQHF. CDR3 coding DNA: TGTGCCAGCAGCCCGTCCGGCGGACAGGGGGCAGGCAATCAGCCCCAGCATTTT.

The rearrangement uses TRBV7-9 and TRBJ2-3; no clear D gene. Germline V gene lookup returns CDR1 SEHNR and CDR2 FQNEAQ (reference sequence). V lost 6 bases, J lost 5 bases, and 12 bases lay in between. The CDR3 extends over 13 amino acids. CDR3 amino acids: CASRMSARDTQYF. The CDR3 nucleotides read TGTGCCAGCAGGATGAGTGCGCGAGATACGCAGTATTTT. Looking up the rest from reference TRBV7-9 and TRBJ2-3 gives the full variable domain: DTGVSQNPRHKITKRGQNVTFRCDPISEHNRLYWYRQTLGQGPEFLTYFQNEAQLEKSRLLSDRFSAERPKGSFSTLEIQRTEQGDSAMYLCASRMSARDTQYFGPGTRLTVL.

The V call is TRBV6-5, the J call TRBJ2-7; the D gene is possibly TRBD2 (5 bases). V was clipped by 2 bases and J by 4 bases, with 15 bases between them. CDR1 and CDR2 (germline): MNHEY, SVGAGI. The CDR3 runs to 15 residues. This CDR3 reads CASSYAPDGVYEQYF. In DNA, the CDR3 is TGTGCCAGCAGTTACGCCCCGGACGGGGTGTACGAGCAGTACTTC.

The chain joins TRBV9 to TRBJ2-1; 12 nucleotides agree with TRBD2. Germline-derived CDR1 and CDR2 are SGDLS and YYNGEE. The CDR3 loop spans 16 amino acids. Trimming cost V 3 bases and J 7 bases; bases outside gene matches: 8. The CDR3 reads CASSGLAGVVVNEQFF. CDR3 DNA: TGTGCCAGCAGCGGACTAGCGGGAGTCGTAGTGAATGAGCAGTTCTTC.

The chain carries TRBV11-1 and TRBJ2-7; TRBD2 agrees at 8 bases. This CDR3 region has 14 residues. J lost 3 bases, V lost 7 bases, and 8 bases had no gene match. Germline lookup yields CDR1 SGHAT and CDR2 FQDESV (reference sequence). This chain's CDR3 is CASTAPGGDYEQYF. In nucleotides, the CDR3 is TGTGCCAGCACAGCCCCCGGGGGGGACTACGAGCAGTACTTC.

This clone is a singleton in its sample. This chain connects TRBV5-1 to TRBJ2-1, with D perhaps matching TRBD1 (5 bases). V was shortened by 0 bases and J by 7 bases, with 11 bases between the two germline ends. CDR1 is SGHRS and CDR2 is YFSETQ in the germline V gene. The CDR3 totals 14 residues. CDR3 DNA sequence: TGCGCCAGCAGCTTGGACCAGGGTAGGAATGAGCAGTTCTTC. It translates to CASSLDQGRNEQFF.

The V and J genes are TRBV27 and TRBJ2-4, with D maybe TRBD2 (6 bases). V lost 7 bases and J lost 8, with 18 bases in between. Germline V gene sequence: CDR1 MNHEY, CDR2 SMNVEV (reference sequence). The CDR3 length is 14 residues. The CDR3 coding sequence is TGTGCCAGCAAAGGAGGGGACGAGGTGTACATTCAGTACTTC. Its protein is CASKGGDEVYIQYF.

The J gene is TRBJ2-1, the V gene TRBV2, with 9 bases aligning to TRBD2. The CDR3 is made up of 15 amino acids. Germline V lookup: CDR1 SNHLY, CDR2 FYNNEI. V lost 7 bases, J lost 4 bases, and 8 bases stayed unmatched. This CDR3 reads CASKSSGTSYNEQFF. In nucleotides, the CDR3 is TGTGCCAGCAAATCTAGCGGGACGTCGTACAATGAGCAGTTCTTC.

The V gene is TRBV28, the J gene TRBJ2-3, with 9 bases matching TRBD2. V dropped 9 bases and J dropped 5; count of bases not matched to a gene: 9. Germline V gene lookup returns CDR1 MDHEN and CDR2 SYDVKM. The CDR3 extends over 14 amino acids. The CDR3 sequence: CARRGGRAEDTQYF. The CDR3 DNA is TGTGCCAGAAGGGGCGGGAGGGCCGAAGATACGCAGTATTTT. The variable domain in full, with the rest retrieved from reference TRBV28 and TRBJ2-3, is DVKVTQSSRYLVKRTGEKVFLECVQDMDHENMFWYRQDPGLGLRLIYFSYDVKMKEKGDIPEGYSVSREKKERFSLILESASTNQTSMYLCARRGGRAEDTQYFGPGTRLTVL.